The 25 T cell receptor beta chains in this list originate from one sample, sequenced in a study of PD-L1 blockade in urothelial cancer. Time point in this sample: peripheral blood 6 weeks after treatment start. Clones were read by immunoSEQ multiplex PCR, and TCRdb kept only the in-frame ones, dropping some. The table shows around 110,000 clones, with more than 85% occurring only once. Sequenced material: PBMCs, taken around atezolizumab (anti-PD-L1) treatment. These receptors were collected from a man aged 55 to 70 with urothelial cancer.

This sequence joins TRBV28 and TRBJ2-7; D unclear. The germline CDR1 and CDR2 sequences are MDHEN and SYDVKM. V lost 5 bases, J lost 3 bases, and 8 bases lay in between. The CDR3 is 12 residues long. Here the CDR3 DNA reads TGTGCCAGCAGTCCTAGAAGCTACGAGCAGTACTTC. It yields the protein CASSPRSYEQYF.

V and J are TRBV2 and TRBJ2-7, with 10 bases identical to TRBD1. CDR3 size: 14 residues. Germline values: CDR1 SNHLY, CDR2 FYNNEI. The ends lost 4 bases at V and 6 bases at J; junction bases unmatched: 6. The CDR3 spells CASSGTGGVLEQYF. CDR3 DNA sequence: TGTGCCAGCAGTGGGACAGGGGGGGTCCTCGAGCAGTACTTC.

This chain uses TRBV6-1 with TRBJ2-7; D gene unclear. This CDR3 region has 13 residues. V was clipped by 2 bases and J by 0 bases, with 5 bases between them. CDR1 is MNHNS, CDR2 SASEGT, per germline. CDR3 in amino acids: CASSEHNSYEQYF. CDR3 sequence (DNA): TGTGCCAGCAGTGAACACAACTCCTACGAGCAGTACTTC.

The chain joins TRBV6-6 to TRBJ2-1; 11 nucleotides match TRBD2. The junction had 13 bases not matched to a gene; V was cut back by 6 bases and J by 9 bases. The CDR3 runs 16 residues. Germline assignment: CDR1 MNHNY and CDR2 SVGAGI (reference sequence). DNA of the CDR3: TGTGCCAGCAGCTCGTCTAGCGGGAGGTGGGGTAGTGAGCAGTTCTTC. It encodes CASSSSSGRWGSEQFF.

This clone occurred once. The J gene is TRBJ2-7, the V gene TRBV29-1, with D uncertain. The germline CDR1 and CDR2 sequences are SQVTM and ANQGSEA. Trimming pared 3 bases from V and 3 bases from J, leaving 9 bases between. The CDR3 totals 12 residues. The DNA of the CDR3 is TGCAGCGTTGACGGTCTAGGCTACGAGCAGTACTTC. Translation: CSVDGLGYEQYF.

The chain joins TRBV19 to TRBJ1-5; 8 bases are a match to TRBD1. V trimming: 3 bases; J trimming: 6 bases; junction bases outside the gene matches: 10. CDR3 length equals 16 residues. Germline loops: CDR1 LNHDA, CDR2 SQIVND (reference sequence). The CDR3 loop is CASSIVYGQGAQPQHF. The CDR3 DNA sequence: TGTGCCAGTAGTATTGTCTATGGTCAGGGGGCTCAGCCCCAGCATTTT.

V and J are TRBV23-1 and TRBJ2-2; tentatively, D is TRBD2 (6 bases). TRBV23-1 carries the ORF label, with uncertain function. The CDR3 is 14 residues long. Trimming pared 8 bases from V and 6 bases from J, leaving 16 bases between. Here the CDR3 DNA reads TGCGCCAGCTACAAGCGATGGGAGGCCGGGGAGCTGTTTTTT. Amino acid sequence: CASYKRWEAGELFF.

The V and J genes are TRBV15 and TRBJ1-5; D is unclear. The CDR3 has 15 residues. Germline CDR1 reads LNHNV; CDR2 reads YYDKDF (reference sequence). Trimming took 0 bases from V and 0 from J, leaving 6 bases between them. CDR3 sequence (DNA): TGTGCCACCAGCAGAGAGCGATATAGCAATCAGCCCCAGCATTTT. Protein sequence: CATSRERYSNQPQHF.

This clone has only a few counts. The gene calls are TRBV18 and TRBJ2-1; D is unresolved. This CDR3 has 13 residues. CDR1 is KGHSH and CDR2 is LQKENI in the germline V gene. The V and J ends lost 2 bases and 4 bases respectively, with 6 bases between them. In DNA, the CDR3 is TGTGCCAGCTCACCAGGGCGTTACAATGAGCAGTTCTTC. Protein sequence: CASSPGRYNEQFF.

This chain uses TRBV2 with TRBJ1-2; D gene uncertain. Trimming pared 3 bases from V and 4 bases from J, leaving 15 bases between. This CDR3 contains 15 residues. CDR1 is SNHLY, CDR2 FYNNEI, per germline. The CDR3 loop reads CASSDPRAGFYGYTF. The DNA of the CDR3 is TGTGCCAGCAGTGATCCCCGGGCGGGGTTCTATGGCTACACCTTC.

This chain connects TRBV19 to TRBJ1-4; D is ambiguous. With 1 base removed from V and 0 bases from J, the gap between germline ends came to 27 bases. This CDR3 region has 22 residues. Germline V gene sequence: CDR1 LNHDA, CDR2 SQIVND (reference sequence). The CDR3 bases are TGTGCCAGTAGTATAGTTATTGGTGGCAGAATTCTTGATAATGCAACTAATGAAAAACTGTTTTTT. Translation: CASSIVIGGRILDNATNEKLFF.

The V gene is TRBV6-4, the J gene TRBJ2-3; perhaps TRBD2 as D (6 bases). This CDR3 spans 15 amino acids. Germline CDR1 and CDR2: MRHNA and SNTAGT. V was clipped by 0 bases and J by 3 bases, with 10 bases between them. The CDR3 nucleotides are TGTGCCAGCAGTGACTCGGCTAGCGTTACAGATACGCAGTATTTT. Translating gives CASSDSASVTDTQYF.

The DNA for the CDR3 is TGTGCCAGTAGCACCACAGGGTTACCCTTTCCAGGAACCTTC. Translated, it gives CASSTTGLPFPGTF. The rearrangement joins TRBV19 to TRBJ1-2; maybe TRBD1 (6 bases). Deletions cut 6 bases from V and 14 bases from J, with 25 bases between. Germline loops: CDR1 LNHDA, CDR2 SQIVND (reference sequence). The CDR3 contains 14 residues.

This rearrangement joins TRBV15 to TRBJ2-1, with 9 bases aligning to TRBD2. The CDR3 length is 20 residues. The V segment lost 7 bases and the J segment 7 bases; nucleotides outside the gene matches: 26. Germline V CDR1 and CDR2: LNHNV, YYDKDF (reference sequence). The CDR3 coding sequence is TGTGCCACCACAACAGACATCTCCCCCTCGGGTAGCGGGGGTTGGAATGAGCAGTTCTTC. Translating it yields CATTTDISPSGSGGWNEQFF.

V gene TRBV5-1 combines with J gene TRBJ2-5, with 12 positions matching TRBD2. The germline V gene has CDR1 SGHRS and CDR2 YFSETQ. With 4 bases clipped from V and 12 bases from J, the junction kept 13 bases outside the gene matches. The CDR3 loop spans 15 amino acids. CDR3 region: CASSLLPLTSGRKYF. The CDR3, as DNA: TGCGCCAGCAGCCTCCTACCATTGACTAGCGGGAGAAAGTACTTC.

The rearrangement joins TRBV5-1 to TRBJ1-3; 7 positions match TRBD1. CDR1 is SGHRS and CDR2 is YFSETQ in the germline V gene. J was trimmed by 0 bases and V by 5 bases; bases with no gene match: 5. This CDR3 is 15 amino acids long. The CDR3 reads CASRSTGFSGNTIYF. The DNA of the CDR3 is TGCGCCAGCAGATCGACAGGGTTCTCTGGAAACACCATATATTTT.

The chain has TRBV19 and TRBJ2-1; TRBD2 matches at 8 bases. Per the germline V gene, CDR1 is LNHDA and CDR2 is SQIVND (reference sequence). V dropped 3 bases and J dropped 8; count of bases not matched to a gene: 12. The CDR3 loop spans 16 amino acids. The CDR3 is CASSIRVAGRGDEQFF. The CDR3 DNA sequence: TGTGCCAGTAGTATTAGGGTAGCGGGACGGGGGGATGAGCAGTTCTTC.

V is TRBV7-2 and J is TRBJ2-2, with a weak D call TRBD2 (7 bases). The CDR3 totals 13 residues. V lost 5 bases and J lost 8, with 12 bases in between. CDR1 is SGHTA, CDR2 FQGNSA, per germline. DNA for the CDR3: TGTGCCAGCAGCCGGGGGGCGCGGGGGGAGCTGTTTTTT. Protein sequence: CASSRGARGELFF.

This clone was seen only a few times. The chain links TRBV2 to TRBJ2-3; D is possibly TRBD2 (6 bases). Germline CDR1 SNHLY, CDR2 FYNNEI. CDR3 length: 17 amino acids. V was trimmed by 5 bases and J by 10 bases, leaving 28 bases between them. The chain's CDR3 is CASSPSGGGYSALAQYF. The DNA for the CDR3 is TGTGCCAGCAGTCCTTCCGGGGGAGGCTATTCCGCATTAGCGCAGTATTTT.

This clone came up once. J is TRBJ2-1 and V is TRBV6-4; tentative D call: TRBD2 (5 bases). Germline lookup yields CDR1 MRHNA and CDR2 SNTAGT. There are 13 residues in the CDR3. V shed 5 bases and J shed 5 bases, with 10 bases lying between them. This chain's CDR3 is CASSTGSHNEQFF. CDR3 DNA: TGTGCCAGCAGTACGGGATCCCACAATGAGCAGTTCTTC.

This chain uses TRBV19 with TRBJ1-5, with no clear D. Germline CDR1 reads LNHDA; CDR2 reads SQIVND (reference sequence). V was cut by 6 bases and J by 2 bases, with 14 bases left in between. CDR3 length: 15 residues. The CDR3 nucleotides are TGTGCCAGTAGAGCTGGGTCTGCGGGCAATCAGCCCCAGCATTTT. It yields the protein CASRAGSAGNQPQHF. Full variable domain (missing parts from reference TRBV19 and TRBJ1-5): DGGITQSPKYLFRKEGQNVTLSCEQNLNHDAMYWYRQDPGQGLRLIYYSQIVNDFQKGDIAEGYSVSREKKESFPLTVTSAQKNPTAFYLCASRAGSAGNQPQHFGDGTRLSIL.

The CDR3 loop is CASRKRGDNEQFF. Here the CDR3 DNA reads TGTGCCAGCAGGAAGCGGGGGGACAATGAGCAGTTCTTC. V is TRBV21-1 and J is TRBJ2-1; the tabulated D call, TRBD2, remains unverified against the DNA. TRBV21-1 corresponds to a pseudogene. The CDR3 has 13 amino acids.

This clone came up a few times. The V gene is TRBV27, the J gene TRBJ1-1; the match to TRBD1 covers 11 bases. The CDR3 contains 15 residues. The V segment lost 4 bases and the J segment 1 base; nucleotides outside the gene matches: 2. Germline CDR1 MNHEY, CDR2 SMNVEV (reference sequence). CDR3 in amino acids: CASSYGTGGNTEAFF. The CDR3 coding sequence is TGTGCCAGCAGTTACGGGACAGGGGGGAACACTGAAGCTTTCTTT.

The V gene is TRBV28, the J gene TRBJ2-2, with TRBD1 identical over 9 bases. The CDR3 sequence is 17 residues long. The V gene's germline CDR1 is MDHEN and CDR2 SYDVKM. The ends lost 8 bases at V and 6 bases at J; junction bases unmatched: 16. CDR3 amino acids: CASQSPTGTGSAGELFF. In DNA form, the CDR3 reads TGTGCCAGCCAGAGTCCAACCGGGACAGGGTCCGCCGGGGAGCTGTTTTTT.

This clone came up a few times. V is TRBV4-3 and J is TRBJ1-6; tentatively, D is TRBD1 (6 bases). The CDR3 is 16 amino acids. The V gene lost 0 bases and the J gene lost 10 bases, with 16 bases spanning the gap. CDR1 is LGHNA, CDR2 YSLEER, per germline. CDR3 coding DNA: TGCGCCAGCAGCCAAGATCAAGTGGGGGCAGGATCACCCCTCCACTTT. Translated: CASSQDQVGAGSPLHF.